Described below is a single T cell receptor (beta chain) sequence and its context. Antigen: not known. The sample comes from a study of response to subunit inactivated influenza vaccine. MiXCR, applied by TCRdb to the RT-PCR reads, yields one record per CDR3 protein. The data contain about 830,000 distinct CDR3 sequences, roughly 18% of them singletons. Findings of the study overall: It was the authors' suggestion that each seasonal influenza vaccination recruits few new T cells.

The origin of this receptor is a middle-aged man who received an inactivated influenza vaccine. The sample consisted of PBMCs from blood, taken approximately 5 days after vaccination.

The CDR3 loop is CSARGDRAIEKLFF. The CDR3 DNA reads as TGCAGTGCTAGGGGGGACAGGGCAATTGAAAAACTGTTTTTT. This sequence joins TRBV20-1 and TRBJ1-4, with 9 bases that match TRBD1. Per germline, CDR1 DFQATT and CDR2 SNEGSKA (reference sequence). V was pared by 3 bases and J by 7 bases, with 6 bases of the junction left unmatched. CDR3 length equals 14 residues.